Included here is one T cell receptor beta chain sequence, with context. The data stem from a study of control samples from healthy donors and cancer patients. Assay used: immunoSEQ multiplex PCR; TCRdb lists only in-frame clones, some missing. The sample shows about 75,000 clones, about 95% of them seen only once. V gave up 2 bases and J gave up 1 base, with 6 bases separating them. The CDR3 contains 14 residues. CDR1 is KGHSH and CDR2 is LQKENI in the germline V gene. The chain links TRBV18 to TRBJ2-1; D ambiguous. Sequencing was performed on blood. The receptor's source is a woman aged 40 to 55 in good health. The CDR3 coding sequence is TGTGCCAGCTCACCAGGTCTTTCCTACAATGAGCAGTTCTTC. Translation: CASSPGLSYNEQFF.